These 26 T cell receptor beta chains were all obtained from the same sample, sequenced in a study of blood T cell repertoires in COVID-19. The data were produced by immunoSEQ multiplex PCR, yet TCRdb's version contains in-frame clones alone and is incomplete. Found here are 200,000 to 250,000 clones, 86% of them singletons; the top ten hold 3% to 4%. The specimen sequenced was PBMCs or T cells enriched from blood (not recorded which). These receptors originate from a woman in her thirties or forties with acute COVID-19.

This sequence joins TRBV12-5 and TRBJ1-5; TRBD1 matches 9 bases. Looked up from germline, CDR1 is LGHNT and CDR2 is FRNRAP. The CDR3 extends over 15 amino acids. Losses at the gene ends were 6 bases for V and 6 bases for J; bases not matched to a gene: 9. The CDR3 nucleotides read TGTGCTAGTGGAACCGGGACAGGGTTTCTTCAGCCCCAGCATTTT. Protein sequence: CASGTGTGFLQPQHF.

This clone appeared a few times. The rearrangement links TRBV5-6 to TRBJ2-3; a possible D gene is TRBD2 (6 bases). Trimming pared 0 bases from V and 3 bases from J, leaving 17 bases between. This CDR3 has 17 residues. Germline CDR1 SGHDT, CDR2 YYEEEE. As DNA, the CDR3 is TGTGCCAGCAGCTTGGCCAATGTCCCGGGGAGGACAGATACGCAGTATTTT. It yields the protein CASSLANVPGRTDTQYF.

This chain links TRBV4-1 with TRBJ2-6; TRBD1 matches at 9 bases. The V and J ends lost 1 base and 0 bases, in that order; junction bases with no gene match: 4. Germline V gene lookup returns CDR1 MGHRA and CDR2 YSYEKL. CDR3 length: 18 residues. The CDR3 bases are TGCGCCAGCAGCCAAGCCACAGGGGGCGGCTCTGGGGCCAACGTCCTGACTTTC. Its protein is CASSQATGGGSGANVLTF.

This chain connects TRBV9 to TRBJ2-7; D perhaps matches TRBD2 (5 bases). The CDR3 has 13 residues. V was trimmed by 4 bases and J by 3 bases, leaving 11 bases between them. CDR1 and CDR2 (germline): SGDLS, YYNGEE. The DNA of the CDR3 is TGTGCCAGCAGCCCGGGGTCTAACTACGAGCAGTACTTC. It is translated as CASSPGSNYEQYF.

The chain couples TRBV18 to TRBJ1-5; D gene unclear. The ends were cut back, 3 bases at V and 0 bases at J, with 6 bases in the middle. CDR3 length: 14 amino acids. CDR1 KGHSH and CDR2 LQKENI come from the germline V gene. CDR3 bases: TGTGCCAGCTCACCGAGGGATAGCAATCAGCCCCAGCATTTT. This codes for CASSPRDSNQPQHF.

This rearrangement joins TRBV6-4 to TRBJ1-2, with a possible D match to TRBD1 (6 bases). V was pared by 5 bases and J by 7 bases, with 23 bases between. The CDR3 covers 16 residues. Per germline, CDR1 MRHNA and CDR2 SNTAGT. The CDR3 sequence: CASSLHASGDIIGYTF. Written as DNA, the CDR3 is TGTGCCAGCAGTCTCCATGCCTCAGGGGACATTATTGGCTACACCTTC.

CDR3 DNA: TGTGCCAGCAAAACCGGGACAGGGGTCAAGGGCTACACCTTC. It translates to CASKTGTGVKGYTF. This chain links TRBV27 with TRBJ1-2, with 10 bases that match TRBD1. Per germline, CDR1 MNHEY and CDR2 SMNVEV (reference sequence). This CDR3 has 14 residues. V lost 7 bases to trimming and J lost 8 bases; unmatched junction nucleotides: 10.

The gene calls are TRBV7-2 and TRBJ2-7, with D unresolved. CDR1 and CDR2 (germline): SGHTA, FQGNSA. V was trimmed by 1 base and J by 3 bases, leaving 4 bases between them. CDR3 size: 12 residues. The DNA for the CDR3 is TGTGCCAGCAGCTTAGGAGACTACGAGCAGTACTTC. Its protein is CASSLGDYEQYF.

The V and J genes are TRBV10-3 and TRBJ2-7; 10 bases fit TRBD1. V shed 4 bases, J shed 3 bases, and the junction held 0 bases outside the gene matches. The CDR3 is 13 amino acids. Germline CDR1 reads ENHRY; CDR2 reads SYGVKD. The CDR3 sequence is CAISGDRGYEQYF. In nucleotides, the CDR3 is TGTGCCATCAGTGGGGACAGGGGCTACGAGCAGTACTTC.

The chain combines TRBV3-1 (or the pseudogene TRBV3-2) with TRBJ1-3; D remains ambiguous. CDR1 and CDR2 from the germline V gene are LGHDT and YNNKEL (reference sequence). The CDR3 contains 16 residues. With 4 bases removed from V and 0 bases from J, the gap between germline ends came to 13 bases. The CDR3 reads CASSLGVSGSGNTIYF. In nucleotides, the CDR3 is TGTGCCAGCAGCCTCGGGGTATCCGGCTCTGGAAACACCATATATTTT.

The genes are TRBV27 and TRBJ1-1; no clear D. This CDR3 region has 13 residues. The germline V and J ends were trimmed by 2 bases and 4 bases, with 8 bases remaining between them. Germline assignment: CDR1 MNHEY and CDR2 SMNVEV (reference sequence). CDR3 loop: CASSLGGGTEAFF. In DNA, the CDR3 is TGTGCCAGCAGTTTAGGAGGAGGCACTGAAGCTTTCTTT.

The V gene is TRBV18, the J gene TRBJ2-2, with a weak D call TRBD1 (5 bases). Germline CDR1 reads KGHSH; CDR2 reads LQKENI. The CDR3 has 17 residues. The V gene lost 0 bases and the J gene lost 5 bases, with 16 bases spanning the gap. CDR3 residues: CASSPPARAVITGELFF. In DNA, the CDR3 is TGTGCCAGCTCACCACCGGCCAGGGCCGTTATTACCGGGGAGCTGTTTTTT.

The V gene is TRBV7-2, the J gene TRBJ1-2, with TRBD1 as a possible D gene (5 bases). Germline lookup yields CDR1 SGHTA and CDR2 FQGNSA. V gave up 4 bases and J gave up 4 bases, with 7 bases separating them. The CDR3 runs to 12 residues. This CDR3 reads CASSSTVYGYTF. Here the CDR3 DNA reads TGTGCCAGCAGCTCGACAGTCTATGGCTACACCTTC.

The genes are TRBV27 and TRBJ2-3; 10 nucleotides align to TRBD2. V lost 3 bases and J lost 3; bases outside the gene matches: 3. The CDR3 consists of 15 residues. The germline CDR1 and CDR2 sequences are MNHEY and SMNVEV (reference sequence). DNA of the CDR3: TGTGCCAGCAGTTTGGGTAGCGGGAGGACAGATACGCAGTATTTT. It encodes CASSLGSGRTDTQYF.

This clone was observed once. The V and J genes are TRBV7-2 and TRBJ1-5, with D perhaps matching TRBD1 (6 bases). Trimming cost V 2 bases and J 2 bases, with 10 bases left between them. The CDR3 has 15 amino acids. Germline V gives CDR1 SGHTA, CDR2 FQGNSA. CDR3 nucleotides: TGTGCCAGCAGCTTAAACAGGGCTGGCAATCAGCCCCAGCATTTT. It translates to CASSLNRAGNQPQHF.

The CDR3 loop reads CASSLWRGQANTEAFF. The CDR3 nucleotides read TGTGCCAGCAGCTTGTGGCGAGGACAGGCTAACACTGAAGCTTTCTTT. The chain employs TRBV5-8 and TRBJ1-1; 7 bases are shared with TRBD1. The junction had 8 bases not matched to a gene; V was cut back by 1 base and J by 2 bases. From germline, CDR1 is SGHTS and CDR2 YDEGEE. The CDR3 length is 16 residues.

This rearrangement joins TRBV4-1 to TRBJ2-2; TRBD2 agrees at 10 bases. CDR1 and CDR2 from the germline V gene are MGHRA and YSYEKL. The CDR3 loop spans 17 amino acids. Unmatched junction bases numbered 10, after V lost 3 bases and J lost 6 bases. CDR3 protein: CASSQGSSGRISGELFF. In nucleotides, the CDR3 is TGCGCCAGCAGCCAGGGTTCTAGCGGGAGAATCTCCGGGGAGCTGTTTTTT.

This clone turned up a few times. The chain couples TRBV5-1 to TRBJ2-2, with 10 bases that match TRBD2. Germline values: CDR1 SGHRS, CDR2 YFSETQ. The trim removed 4 bases at V and 4 bases at J, leaving 7 bases unmatched. The CDR3 length is 16 residues. The CDR3 loop reads CASSPRVAGGTGELFF. DNA of the CDR3: TGCGCCAGCAGCCCCCGGGTAGCGGGAGGCACCGGGGAGCTGTTTTTT.

V and J are TRBV11-2 and TRBJ1-6; no definite D call. V was trimmed by 4 bases and J by 5 bases, leaving 12 bases between them. Germline-derived CDR1 and CDR2 are SGHAT and FQNNGV. The CDR3 length is 15 residues. DNA of the CDR3: TGTGCCAGCAGCTCCCAGCCCGGGAATAATTCACCCCTCCACTTT. Translating gives CASSSQPGNNSPLHF. Variable domain in full (rest from reference TRBV11-2 and TRBJ1-6): EAGVAQSPRYKIIEKRQSVAFWCNPISGHATLYWYQQILGQGPKLLIQFQNNGVVDDSQLPKDRFSAERLKGVDSTLKIQPAKLEDSAVYLCASSSQPGNNSPLHFGNGTRLTVT.

Worth noting for this clone: Other DNA variants within this sample encode the same CDR3. The chain employs TRBV28 and TRBJ2-7; D may be TRBD2 (5 bases). Trimming left V 7 bases short and J 0 bases short, with 10 bases between. CDR1 is MDHEN, CDR2 SYDVKM, per germline. CDR3 length: 13 residues. The CDR3 spells CASTSRDSYEQYF. The CDR3, as DNA: TGTGCCAGCACATCCCGGGACTCCTACGAGCAGTACTTC. The variable domain in full, with the rest retrieved from reference TRBV28 and TRBJ2-7, is DVKVTQSSRYLVKRTGEKVFLECVQDMDHENMFWYRQDPGLGLRLIYFSYDVKMKEKGDIPEGYSVSREKKERFSLILESASTNQTSMYLCASTSRDSYEQYFGPGTRLTVT.

This clone has just one count. V and J are TRBV28 and TRBJ2-2; weak D call: TRBD2 (6 bases). The V end was cut by 5 bases, the J end by 7 bases, with 20 bases between. The germline CDR1 and CDR2 sequences are MDHEN and SYDVKM. The CDR3 is 16 amino acids. DNA of the CDR3: TGTGCCAGCAGTCTCCCCGGACTACCTCTTGGCGGGGAGCTGTTTTTT. It yields the protein CASSLPGLPLGGELFF.

This chain joins TRBV3-1 (or the pseudogene TRBV3-2) and TRBJ1-1; possibly TRBD1 for D (5 bases). There are 16 residues in the CDR3. CDR1 LGHDT and CDR2 YNNKEL come from the germline V gene (reference sequence). Trimming left V 2 bases short and J 0 bases short, with 13 bases between. The chain's CDR3 is CASSQWGRAMNTEAFF. The CDR3 DNA reads TGTGCCAGCAGCCAATGGGGCAGGGCGATGAACACTGAAGCTTTCTTT.

This rearrangement joins TRBV18 to TRBJ2-5, with a tentative D call TRBD1 (7 bases). Trimming shortened V by 6 bases and J by 4 bases, and 15 bases separated the two germline ends. The CDR3 length is 14 residues. Germline V gene sequence: CDR1 KGHSH, CDR2 LQKENI. The CDR3 region has the DNA TGTGCCAGCTCTCAACAGGGGAGGAGAGAGACCCAGTACTTC. Protein sequence: CASSQQGRRETQYF. Combining the CDR3 with reference TRBV18 and TRBJ2-5 gives the whole variable domain NAGVMQNPRHLVRRRGQEARLRCSPMKGHSHVYWYRQLPEEGLKFMVYLQKENIIDESGMPKERFSAEFPKEGPSILRIQQVVRGDSAAYFCASSQQGRRETQYFGPGTRLLVL.

This clone is a singleton in its sample. This chain links TRBV29-1 with TRBJ2-7, with 7 bases identical to TRBD2. Trimming at V came to 6 bases and at J to 3 bases, leaving 5 bases not matched to a gene. CDR3 size: 12 residues. From germline, CDR1 is SQVTM and CDR2 ANQGSEA. In DNA form, the CDR3 reads TGCAGCGTCGTCGCTAGCGGCTACGAGCAGTACTTC. Protein product: CSVVASGYEQYF.

The CDR3 loop is CASSSSRGNYEQYF. CDR3 DNA: TGTGCCAGCAGCTCCAGTAGAGGGAACTACGAGCAGTACTTC. This chain uses TRBV7-9 with TRBJ2-7; possibly TRBD2 for D (5 bases). The germline gives CDR1 SEHNR, CDR2 FQNEAQ (reference sequence). The CDR3 consists of 14 residues. V lost 4 bases and J lost 3, with 13 bases in between.

The chain has TRBV27 and TRBJ1-2, with D possibly being TRBD1 (5 bases). The CDR3 is 14 residues long. CDR1 MNHEY and CDR2 SMNVEV come from the germline V gene (reference sequence). V shed 6 bases and J shed 1 base, with 12 bases lying between them. The CDR3 here is CASRSLTVNYGYTF. The CDR3 region has the DNA TGTGCCAGCAGATCCCTGACAGTTAACTATGGCTACACCTTC.